This TCR beta chain came from a study of T cell responses to AZD1222 COVID-19 vaccine. Notes on the study in general: A mostly white British donor set with more females was recruited, and clonal diversity was possibly underestimated. None of the repertoires were sampled until the peak T cell response had passed.

The J segment lost 4 bases and the V segment lost 6 bases, leaving 11 bases of the junction unmatched. This CDR3 is built from 16 residues. CDR1 is SNHLY, CDR2 FYNNEI, per germline. The data were produced by immunoSEQ multiplex PCR, yet TCRdb's version contains in-frame clones alone and is incomplete. The table includes 150,000 to 200,000 clones, about nine tenths detected once. In regard to this clone: Its matching antigen is unknown.

The rearrangement links TRBV2 to TRBJ2-1, with 8 nucleotides matching TRBD2. This sequence was found in an adult who received the MenACWY meningococcal vaccine as a control. The sequencing used peripheral blood, collected 28 days after the second dose of the MenACWY control vaccine. DNA of the CDR3: TGTGCCAGCAGACCCCCGACTAGCGCGCCGTACAATGAGCAGTTCTTC. Its protein product is CASRPPTSAPYNEQFF.